Listed here is a single T cell receptor beta chain. The sample carries other DNA sequences with the same CDR3. The CDR3 runs 15 residues. Germline V gene lookup returns CDR1 LNHDA and CDR2 SQIVND (reference sequence). The trim removed 5 bases at V and 1 base at J, leaving 3 bases unmatched. The data were taken from a study of shared clonotypes between healthy human individuals. Clones were read by immunoSEQ multiplex PCR, and TCRdb kept only the in-frame ones, dropping some. The repertoire has about 560,000 clones, around three quarters of them found once; the top ten carry about 12%. This TCR came from a woman between 40 and 55 years old in good health. Some clones in this sample may be carry-over from other donors' samples. The chain recombines TRBV19 with TRBJ2-1; TRBD2 matches 9 bases. The material sequenced was PBMCs. The chain's CDR3 is CASSLSGSSYNEQFF. The CDR3 coding sequence is TGTGCCAGTAGTCTTAGCGGGAGTTCCTACAATGAGCAGTTCTTC.